This paragraph covers one T cell receptor (beta chain) sequence. What it binds is not known. Germline assignment: CDR1 SGHRS and CDR2 YFSETQ. V shed 4 bases, J shed 3 bases, and the junction held 3 bases outside the gene matches. CDR3 length equals 15 residues. Measured with immunoSEQ multiplex PCR; TCRdb has only the in-frame clones, and not every one. The profile shows about 59,000 clones, 90% to 95% of them singletons. The data were taken from a study of graft-versus-host responses after intestinal transplantation. Overall study findings and caveats: Those patients showing graft-donor T cell macrochimerism displayed high graft-versus-host to host-versus-graft clonal ratios in allografts.

The clonotype originates from a human donor who was the organ donor for an intestinal transplant. The sequencing used unstimulated CD4+ T cells sorted from spleen or lymph node cells, collected before transplant. The rearrangement links TRBV5-1 to TRBJ2-1; 11 bases are a match to TRBD2. The CDR3 DNA sequence: TGCGCCAGCAGCCCCCTAGCGGGGGGCTACAATGAGCAGTTCTTC. It is translated as CASSPLAGGYNEQFF. Full variable domain (outside the CDR3, taken from reference TRBV5-1 and TRBJ2-1): KAGVTQTPRYLIKTRGQQVTLSCSPISGHRSVSWYQQTPGQGLQFLFEYFSETQRNKGNFPGRFSGRQFSNSRSEMNVSTLELGDSALYLCASSPLAGGYNEQFFGPGTRLTVL.